The rows below give T cell receptor beta chains drawn from one sample of a study of blood T cell repertoires in COVID-19. Some clones are missing from TCRdb's copy, which holds only in-frame ones; the method was immunoSEQ multiplex PCR. The sample carries some 130,000 clones, 70% to 90% recorded once. Sequences were obtained from PBMCs or T cells enriched from blood (not recorded which). Receptor source: a woman between 50 and 59 years old who had recovered from COVID-19. CDR3s include the opening cysteine and the closing phenylalanine or tryptophan. The D gene is left open where the match is weak. Size tells how often a clone was seen (once, few, many) or the class of an expanded clone, and some rows leave it out.

d_call: -; clone_size: -; v_call: TRBV27; j_call: TRBJ1-2; cdr3_nt: TGTGCCAGCAGTGAACAGACAAACTATGGCTACACCTTC; cdr3_aa: CASSEQTNYGYTF
d_call: -; clone_size: once; v_call: TRBV15; j_call: TRBJ1-3; cdr3_nt: TGTGCCACCAGATTGGAGGATGGAAACACCATATATTTT; cdr3_aa: CATRLEDGNTIYF
d_call: TRBD2; clone_size: -; v_call: TRBV3-1/TRBV3-2; j_call: TRBJ2-3; cdr3_nt: TGTGCCAGCAGCCACCCAGGGGCGGGGGGGCCCCTTCATACGCAGTATTTT; cdr3_aa: CASSHPGAGGPLHTQYF
d_call: -; clone_size: -; v_call: TRBV12-3/TRBV12-4; j_call: TRBJ1-2; cdr3_nt: TGTGCCAGCAGTTTAGCCCTAAACTATGGCTACACCTTC; cdr3_aa: CASSLALNYGYTF
d_call: TRBD1; clone_size: -; v_call: TRBV28; j_call: TRBJ1-2; cdr3_nt: TGTGCCAGCAGTTCCGGGACAGGGTGGTATGGCTACACCTTC; cdr3_aa: CASSSGTGWYGYTF
d_call: -; clone_size: -; v_call: TRBV10-1; j_call: TRBJ1-4; cdr3_nt: TGCGCCAGCAGTGAGTCGTCTCGATCGGGGGAAAAACTGTTTTTT; cdr3_aa: CASSESSRSGEKLFF
d_call: -; clone_size: -; v_call: TRBV9; j_call: TRBJ2-3; cdr3_nt: TGTGCCAGCAGCGTAGGAGAAGGGGCTAGCACAGATACGCAGTATTTT; cdr3_aa: CASSVGEGASTDTQYF
d_call: TRBD1; clone_size: -; v_call: TRBV6-5; j_call: TRBJ2-7; cdr3_nt: TGTGCCAGCAGTTACTCTAGGGACAGAGGCTCCTACGAGCAGTACTTC; cdr3_aa: CASSYSRDRGSYEQYF
d_call: TRBD2; clone_size: -; v_call: TRBV11-3; j_call: TRBJ2-3; cdr3_nt: TGTGCCAGCAGCTTAGAGGGACTAGCGGGGAACACAGATACGCAGTATTTT; cdr3_aa: CASSLEGLAGNTDTQYF
d_call: TRBD2; clone_size: -; v_call: TRBV10-2; j_call: TRBJ2-5; cdr3_nt: TGCGCCAGCAGTGAGCTGCGGGGGGGCCGAGCAGAAGAGACCCAGTACTTC; cdr3_aa: CASSELRGGRAEETQYF
d_call: TRBD2; clone_size: -; v_call: TRBV6-2/TRBV6-3; j_call: TRBJ2-7; cdr3_nt: TGTGCCAGCAGTTATCAACGCGGGGGGTTCTACGAGCAGTACTTC; cdr3_aa: CASSYQRGGFYEQYF
d_call: -; clone_size: -; v_call: TRBV5-6; j_call: TRBJ1-3; cdr3_nt: TGTGCCAGCAGCTTCCCTCGTGGCCTTTCTGGAAACACCATATATTTT; cdr3_aa: CASSFPRGLSGNTIYF
d_call: -; clone_size: -; v_call: TRBV3-1/TRBV3-2; j_call: TRBJ1-1; cdr3_nt: TGTGCCAGCAGCCAGGGAGGGGGGAGCACTGAAGCTTTCTTT; cdr3_aa: CASSQGGGSTEAFF
d_call: -; clone_size: once; v_call: TRBV6-5; j_call: TRBJ2-7; cdr3_nt: TGTGCCAGCACTTCCGAGTACGAGCAGTACTTC; cdr3_aa: CASTSEYEQYF
d_call: TRBD2; clone_size: -; v_call: TRBV4-3; j_call: TRBJ2-1; cdr3_nt: TGCGCCAGCAGCCCCCCCCTTGGTAGCGGGAACAATGAGCAGTTCTTC; cdr3_aa: CASSPPLGSGNNEQFF
d_call: -; clone_size: -; v_call: TRBV5-6; j_call: TRBJ2-7; cdr3_nt: TGTGCCAGCAGACCAGACAGGACCGTAACTGGCGAGCAGTACTTC; cdr3_aa: CASRPDRTVTGEQYF
d_call: -; clone_size: -; v_call: TRBV7-8; j_call: TRBJ2-3; cdr3_nt: TGTGCCAGCAGTCTAAACCGGGCAGATACGCAGTATTTT; cdr3_aa: CASSLNRADTQYF
d_call: TRBD1; clone_size: -; v_call: TRBV6-5; j_call: TRBJ1-6; cdr3_nt: TGTGCCAGCAGTTCGCCGGGACAGGGTGGGAATTCACCCCTCCACTTT; cdr3_aa: CASSSPGQGGNSPLHF
d_call: TRBD1; clone_size: -; v_call: TRBV18; j_call: TRBJ2-7; cdr3_nt: TGTGCCAGCTCACCACGGCAGGGGGCACAGGACGAGCAGTACTTC; cdr3_aa: CASSPRQGAQDEQYF
d_call: -; clone_size: -; v_call: TRBV9; j_call: TRBJ1-1; cdr3_nt: TGTGCCAGCAGCCCCATTAAGGGGTGGATTGTGCCCACTGAAGCTTTCTTT; cdr3_aa: CASSPIKGWIVPTEAFF
d_call: -; clone_size: once; v_call: TRBV28; j_call: TRBJ1-5; cdr3_nt: TGTGCCAGCGGGGGGTACGATTATCAGCCCCAGCATTTT; cdr3_aa: CASGGYDYQPQHF
d_call: -; clone_size: -; v_call: TRBV5-6; j_call: TRBJ1-1; cdr3_nt: TGTGCCAGCAGCCCGGAGCCGAACACTGAAGCTTTCTTT; cdr3_aa: CASSPEPNTEAFF
d_call: -; clone_size: -; v_call: TRBV19; j_call: TRBJ1-1; cdr3_nt: TGTGCCAGTAGTATGGCGAGGGATTGGGACACTGAAGCTTTCTTT; cdr3_aa: CASSMARDWDTEAFF
d_call: TRBD2; clone_size: -; v_call: TRBV20-1; j_call: TRBJ2-7; cdr3_nt: TGCAGTGCTAGTGCAGCGGGGGGGCGGTACGAGCAGTACTTC; cdr3_aa: CSASAAGGRYEQYF